These T cell receptor beta chains were read from a single sample in a study of T cell responses to AZD1222 COVID-19 vaccine. The repertoire was sequenced with immunoSEQ multiplex PCR; TCRdb's copy has only in-frame clones and lacks some. The sample consists of about 130,000 clones, around 90% of them appearing once. Sequencing used peripheral blood, obtained on day 0 of AZD1222 vaccination. These receptors all stem from an adult in good health. CDR3s include the opening cysteine and the closing phenylalanine or tryptophan. D genes are given only for firm matches. Clone size is given for some rows only: seen once, a few or many times, or a class if the clone is expanded.

d_call	v_call	clone_size	j_call	cdr3_nt	cdr3_aa
TRBD2	TRBV7-2	-	TRBJ2-1	TGTGCCAGCAGGAAGACTAGCGGGGGGTTCTCCTACAATGAGCAGTTCTTC	CASRKTSGGFSYNEQFF
-	TRBV7-9	-	TRBJ1-1	TGTGCCAGCAGCTTAGTGAAAAACACTGAAGCTTTCTTT	CASSLVKNTEAFF
-	TRBV9	-	TRBJ1-5	TGTGCCAGCAGCGCGGGATCCGGGGTACAGCCCCAGCATTTT	CASSAGSGVQPQHF
-	TRBV6-2/TRBV6-3	-	TRBJ1-1	TGTGCCAGCAGTTACACAGGTGCTACTACTGAAGCTTTCTTT	CASSYTGATTEAFF
TRBD2	TRBV19	-	TRBJ2-5	TGTGCCAGTAGTAGAGAGGGGACTAGCGGAGAGACCCAGTACTTC	CASSREGTSGETQYF
-	TRBV4-2	-	TRBJ1-1	TGTGCCAGCAGCCAAGATTACAGGGCTTTCTTT	CASSQDYRAFF
-	TRBV6-2/TRBV6-3	-	TRBJ2-5	TGTGCCAGCAGTATAGCGGACCAAGAGACCCAGTACTTC	CASSIADQETQYF
-	TRBV18	-	TRBJ1-5	TGTGCCAGCTCACTGGACTTAGGGGGCAATCAGCCCCAGCATTTT	CASSLDLGGNQPQHF
TRBD1	TRBV29-1	-	TRBJ2-7	TGCAGCGTTGTGGGGACAGGGGGAAGCTCCTACGAGCAGTACTTC	CSVVGTGGSSYEQYF
-	TRBV30	-	TRBJ1-2	TGTGCCTGGAGGGGGACCCCTTTTCATCATGGCTACACCTTC	CAWRGTPFHHGYTF
-	TRBV9	-	TRBJ1-2	TGTGCCAGCAGCGTAGGGGCAGCCAGTGGCTACACCTTC	CASSVGAASGYTF
-	TRBV7-8	-	TRBJ2-1	TGTGCCAGCAGCCCTACTGACGGCCGGGAGCAGTTCTTC	CASSPTDGREQFF
-	TRBV7-6	once	TRBJ2-3	TGTGCCAGCAGCTTAGGGAGCCCAGATACGCAGTATTTT	CASSLGSPDTQYF
-	TRBV29-1	few	TRBJ2-1	TGCAGCGTTGTTGTATACGGGACACTTAAAGAGTTCTTC	CSVVVYGTLKEFF
-	TRBV6-5	once	TRBJ1-2	TGTGCCAGCAGTTACGACGCAAACTATGGCTACACCTTC	CASSYDANYGYTF
-	TRBV6-5	-	TRBJ1-3	TGTGCCAGCATGGGGGCTTTAGGGTCTGGAAACACCATATATTTT	CASMGALGSGNTIYF
-	TRBV18	once	TRBJ2-2	TGTGCCAGCTCACCAAGGGAGGAGCTGTTTTTT	CASSPREELFF
-	TRBV4-3	-	TRBJ1-6	TGCGCCAGCAGCCAAGGGCAGGGGAACTCACCCCTCCACTTT	CASSQGQGNSPLHF
-	TRBV19	-	TRBJ1-5	TGTGCCAGTAGTACCCCCGAGGTTCGTACCAATCAGCCCCAGCATTTT	CASSTPEVRTNQPQHF
-	TRBV13	-	TRBJ1-1	TGTGCCAGCAGCCCCCGCAGGGGGAACACTGAAGCTTTCTTT	CASSPRRGNTEAFF
-	TRBV5-1	-	TRBJ1-1	TGCGCCAGCAGCTTGGAGGGGTGGCCAGTGAACACTGAAGCTTTCTTT	CASSLEGWPVNTEAFF
-	TRBV7-9	-	TRBJ1-1	TGTGCCAGCAGCTTGACTGAAGCTTTCTTT	CASSLTEAFF
-	TRBV27	-	TRBJ1-5	TGTGCCAGCAGTTTATCTAGGGGATCCCATCAGCCCCAGCATTTT	CASSLSRGSHQPQHF
TRBD2	TRBV11-2	-	TRBJ2-1	TGTGCCAGCGCAACCGAGAGCGGGACCTACAATGAGCAGTTCTTC	CASATESGTYNEQFF
-	TRBV6-5	-	TRBJ2-7	TGTGCCAGCAGCTCGTGGGGGGACGAGCAGTACTTC	CASSSWGDEQYF
-	TRBV6-5	-	TRBJ1-2	TGTGCCAGCAGCACGCCCCTCGAGGGGGATGGCTACACCTTC	CASSTPLEGDGYTF
TRBD2	TRBV6-5	-	TRBJ2-1	TGTGCCAGCAGGCGGGAGGGTTTCTCCTACAATGAGCAGTTCTTC	CASRREGFSYNEQFF
-	TRBV3-1/TRBV3-2	-	TRBJ1-1	TGTGCCAGCAGCCAGGGGATGAACACTGAAGCTTTCTTT	CASSQGMNTEAFF
TRBD1	TRBV27	-	TRBJ1-1	TGTGCCAGCCGCCCCCCGGGGACAGGGGTTAGGAGTGAAGCTTTCTTT	CASRPPGTGVRSEAFF
-	TRBV7-6	-	TRBJ2-2	TGTGCCAGCAGGGATTCGGACGCGGGCTCGGGTCCCGGGGAGCTGTTTTTT	CASRDSDAGSGPGELFF
TRBD1	TRBV28	-	TRBJ1-2	TGTGCCAGCAGTAGACAACCCACAGGGGGCTATGGCTACACCTTC	CASSRQPTGGYGYTF
TRBD1	TRBV4-2	-	TRBJ1-2	TGTGCCAGCAGCCCACTCAGGGGGAACAACTATGGCTACACCTTC	CASSPLRGNNYGYTF
TRBD2	TRBV2	-	TRBJ2-2	TGTGCCAGCAGTGTAGCGGGGGGAAACACCGGGGAGCTGTTTTTT	CASSVAGGNTGELFF
-	TRBV21-1	-	TRBJ2-3	TGTGCCAGCAGCAGTATGCCTGTGGTTCACACAGATACGCAGTATTTT	CASSSMPVVHTDTQYF
TRBD1	TRBV19	-	TRBJ1-2	TGTGCCAGTAGTCCCCGAGGACAGGGGGCCTATGGCTACACCTTC	CASSPRGQGAYGYTF
TRBD1	TRBV5-1	-	TRBJ1-1	TGCGCCAGCAGCTTGTCTTTCCGGGACAGGGTCCACACTGAAGCTTTCTTT	CASSLSFRDRVHTEAFF
-	TRBV6-2/TRBV6-3	-	TRBJ2-1	TGTGCCAGCAGTTACGGTGGGGACAATGAGCAGTTCTTC	CASSYGGDNEQFF
-	TRBV7-8	-	TRBJ1-2	TGTGCCAGCAGCTTAGATTACCTCGGGGATGGCTACACCTTC	CASSLDYLGDGYTF
-	TRBV12-5	-	TRBJ1-1	TGTGCTAGTGGTTTGTCCTCTTTTATGGTCCAGGGGCGAACTGAAGCTTTCTTT	CASGLSSFMVQGRTEAFF
-	TRBV28	-	TRBJ2-7	TGTGCCAGCAGTTTTCCAGGACCGGGCTACGAGCAGTACTTC	CASSFPGPGYEQYF
-	TRBV6-1	few	TRBJ1-4	TGTGCCAGCAGAGAAAGGGCAGGTTCAGGGATGGCAACTAATGAAAAACTGTTTTTT	CASRERAGSGMATNEKLFF
TRBD1	TRBV5-6	-	TRBJ2-6	TGTGCCAGCAGCTTGCGACAGGGGCACACTGGGGCCAACGTCCTGACTTTC	CASSLRQGHTGANVLTF